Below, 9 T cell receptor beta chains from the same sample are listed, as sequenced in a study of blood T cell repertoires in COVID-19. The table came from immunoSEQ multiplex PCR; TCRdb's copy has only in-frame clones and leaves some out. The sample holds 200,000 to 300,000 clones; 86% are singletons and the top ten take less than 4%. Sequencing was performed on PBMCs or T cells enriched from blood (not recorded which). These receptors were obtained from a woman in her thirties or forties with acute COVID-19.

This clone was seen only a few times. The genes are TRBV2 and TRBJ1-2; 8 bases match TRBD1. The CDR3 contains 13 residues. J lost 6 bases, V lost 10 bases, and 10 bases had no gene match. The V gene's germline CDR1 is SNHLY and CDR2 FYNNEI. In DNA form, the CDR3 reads TGTGCCATAAGGACAGGGAAGATTCATGGCTACACCTTC. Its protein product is CAIRTGKIHGYTF.

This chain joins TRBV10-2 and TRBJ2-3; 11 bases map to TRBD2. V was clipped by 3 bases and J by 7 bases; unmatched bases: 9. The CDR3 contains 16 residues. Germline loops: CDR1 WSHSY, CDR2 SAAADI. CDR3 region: CASSDPTSGSLNTQYF. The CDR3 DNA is TGCGCCAGCAGTGACCCCACTAGCGGGAGTTTGAATACGCAGTATTTT.

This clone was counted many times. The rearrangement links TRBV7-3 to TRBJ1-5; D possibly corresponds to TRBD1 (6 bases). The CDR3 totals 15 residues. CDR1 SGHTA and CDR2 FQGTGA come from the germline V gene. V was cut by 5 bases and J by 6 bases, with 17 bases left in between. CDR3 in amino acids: CASSPQDRKTQPQHF. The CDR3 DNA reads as TGTGCCAGCAGCCCCCAGGACAGAAAAACTCAGCCCCAGCATTTT. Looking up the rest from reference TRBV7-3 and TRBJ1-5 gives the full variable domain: GAGVSQTPSNKVTEKGKYVELRCDPISGHTALYWYRQSLGQGPEFLIYFQGTGAADDSGLPNDRFFAVRPEGSVSTLKIQRTERGDSAVYLCASSPQDRKTQPQHFGDGTRLSIL.

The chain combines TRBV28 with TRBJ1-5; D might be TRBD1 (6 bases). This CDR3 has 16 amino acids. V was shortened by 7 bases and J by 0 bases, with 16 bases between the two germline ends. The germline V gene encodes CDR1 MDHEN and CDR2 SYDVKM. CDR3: CASTEDSGFSNQPQHF. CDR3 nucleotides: TGTGCCAGCACCGAGGACAGCGGCTTTAGCAATCAGCCCCAGCATTTT.

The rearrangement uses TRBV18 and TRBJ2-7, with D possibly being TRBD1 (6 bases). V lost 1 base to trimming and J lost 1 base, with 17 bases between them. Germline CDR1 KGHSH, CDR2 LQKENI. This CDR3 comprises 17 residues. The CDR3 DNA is TGTGCCAGCTCACCACTCCGGCGGACAGTCCAATCCTACGAGCAGTACTTC. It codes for CASSPLRRTVQSYEQYF.

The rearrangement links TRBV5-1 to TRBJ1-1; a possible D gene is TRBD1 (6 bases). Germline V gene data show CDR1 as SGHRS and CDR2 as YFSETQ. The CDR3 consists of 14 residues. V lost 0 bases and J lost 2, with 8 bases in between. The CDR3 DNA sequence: TGCGCCAGCAGCTTGGCAGGGGCAAACACTGAAGCTTTCTTT. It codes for CASSLAGANTEAFF.

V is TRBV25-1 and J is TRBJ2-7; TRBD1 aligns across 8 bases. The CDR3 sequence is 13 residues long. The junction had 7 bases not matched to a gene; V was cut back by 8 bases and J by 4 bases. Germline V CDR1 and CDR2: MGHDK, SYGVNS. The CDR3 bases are TGTGCCAGCTCGCGGACAGGGCCGTACGAGCAGTACTTC. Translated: CASSRTGPYEQYF.

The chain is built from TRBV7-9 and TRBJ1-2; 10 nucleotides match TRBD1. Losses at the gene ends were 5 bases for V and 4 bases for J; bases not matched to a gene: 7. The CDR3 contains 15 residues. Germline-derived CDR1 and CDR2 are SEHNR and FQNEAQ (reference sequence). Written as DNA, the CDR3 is TGTGCCAGCAGCACCGGGACAGGGGTGAGCTATGGCTACACCTTC. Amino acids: CASSTGTGVSYGYTF. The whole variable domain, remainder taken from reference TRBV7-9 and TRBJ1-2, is DTGVSQNPRHKITKRGQNVTFRCDPISEHNRLYWYRQTLGQGPEFLTYFQNEAQLEKSRLLSDRFSAERPKGSFSTLEIQRTEQGDSAMYLCASSTGTGVSYGYTFGSGTRLTVV.

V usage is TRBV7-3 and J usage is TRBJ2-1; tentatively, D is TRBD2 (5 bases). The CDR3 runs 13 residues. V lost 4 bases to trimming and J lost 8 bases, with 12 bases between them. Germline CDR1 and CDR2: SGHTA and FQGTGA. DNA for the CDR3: TGTGCCAGCAGCTCACTAGAGAGGGATGAGCAGTTCTTC. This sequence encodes CASSSLERDEQFF.